This T cell receptor beta chain was captured by sequencing in a study of T cell responses to AZD1222 COVID-19 vaccine. Whole-study context: Second-dose schedules of about 4 or about 12 weeks were combined.

Method: immunoSEQ multiplex PCR; TCRdb's copy keeps in-frame clones and lacks some. Of 160,000 or so clones in the sample, about nine tenths were seen once. The germline CDR1 and CDR2 sequences are LGHDT and YNNKEL (reference sequence). The CDR3 is made up of 15 amino acids. Trimming stripped 1 base from V and 3 bases from J, with 12 bases between. As for this clone: The antigen is unknown.

Findings and caveats of the study: Spike was spanned by vaccine-associated CD4 TCRs, which were dominant at 160-218 and 743-854.

The chain joins TRBV3-1 (or the pseudogene TRBV3-2) to TRBJ1-2; D is uncertain. The sequenced sample was peripheral blood, obtained on day 0 of AZD1222 vaccination. The sequence came from an adult in good health. The CDR3 loop reads CASSQGPGSDYGYTF. The CDR3 DNA reads as TGTGCCAGCAGCCAAGGCCCGGGGTCAGACTATGGCTACACCTTC.